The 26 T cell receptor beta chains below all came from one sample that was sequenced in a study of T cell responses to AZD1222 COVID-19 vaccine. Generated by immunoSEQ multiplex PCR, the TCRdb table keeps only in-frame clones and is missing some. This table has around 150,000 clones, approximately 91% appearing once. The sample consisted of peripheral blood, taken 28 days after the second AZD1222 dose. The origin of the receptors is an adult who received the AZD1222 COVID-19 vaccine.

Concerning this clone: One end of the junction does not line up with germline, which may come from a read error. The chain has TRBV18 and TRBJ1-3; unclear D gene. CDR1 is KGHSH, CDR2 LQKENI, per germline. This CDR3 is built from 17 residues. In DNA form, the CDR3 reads TGTGCCAGCTCACTCTACGCACCGGGAGGCTCTGGAAGCACCATATATTTT. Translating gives CASSLYAPGGSGSTIYF.

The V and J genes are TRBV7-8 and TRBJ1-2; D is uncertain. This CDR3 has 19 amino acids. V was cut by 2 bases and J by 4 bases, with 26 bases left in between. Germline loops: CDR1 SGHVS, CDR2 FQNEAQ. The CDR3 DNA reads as TGTGCCAGCAGCTTAAGTTCGCCGGGCGGGATCAGAACACCCTATGGCTACACCTTC. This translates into CASSLSSPGGIRTPYGYTF.

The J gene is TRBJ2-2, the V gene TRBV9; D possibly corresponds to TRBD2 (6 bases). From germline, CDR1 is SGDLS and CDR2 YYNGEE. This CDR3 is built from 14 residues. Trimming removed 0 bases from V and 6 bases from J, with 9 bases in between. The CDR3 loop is CASSVAGEAGELFF. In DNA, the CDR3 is TGTGCCAGCAGCGTAGCGGGAGAGGCCGGGGAGCTGTTTTTT. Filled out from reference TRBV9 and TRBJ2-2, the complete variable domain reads DSGVTQTPKHLITATGQRVTLRCSPRSGDLSVYWYQQSLDQGLQFLIQYYNGEERAKGNILERFSAQQFPDLHSELNLSSLELGDSALYFCASSVAGEAGELFFGEGSRLTVL.

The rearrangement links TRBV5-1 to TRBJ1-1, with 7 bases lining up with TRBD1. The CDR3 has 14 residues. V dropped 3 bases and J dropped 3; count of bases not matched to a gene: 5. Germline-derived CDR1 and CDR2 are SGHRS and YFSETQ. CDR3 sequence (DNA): TGCGCCAGCAGCTCTGACAGGGTGGACACTGAAGCTTTCTTT. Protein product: CASSSDRVDTEAFF.

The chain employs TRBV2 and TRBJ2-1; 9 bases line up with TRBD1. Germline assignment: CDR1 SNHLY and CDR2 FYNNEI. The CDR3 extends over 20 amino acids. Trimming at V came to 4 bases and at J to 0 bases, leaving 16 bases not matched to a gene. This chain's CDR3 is CASSGSSATGGISSYNEQFF. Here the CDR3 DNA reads TGTGCCAGCAGTGGTTCGTCGGCTACAGGGGGCATTAGCTCCTACAATGAGCAGTTCTTC.

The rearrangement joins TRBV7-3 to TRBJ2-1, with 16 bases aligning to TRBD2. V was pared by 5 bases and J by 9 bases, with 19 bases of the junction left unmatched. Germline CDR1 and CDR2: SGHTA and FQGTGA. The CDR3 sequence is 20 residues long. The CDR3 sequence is CASSPRGGTSGRALGGEQFF. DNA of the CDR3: TGTGCCAGCAGCCCCCGGGGCGGGACTAGCGGGAGGGCTCTCGGTGGTGAGCAGTTCTTC.

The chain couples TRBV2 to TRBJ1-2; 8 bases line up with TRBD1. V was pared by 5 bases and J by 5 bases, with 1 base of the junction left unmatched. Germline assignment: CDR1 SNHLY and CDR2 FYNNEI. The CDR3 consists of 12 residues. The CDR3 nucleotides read TGTGCCAGCAGTCGGACAGGGTATGGCTACACCTTC. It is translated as CASSRTGYGYTF.

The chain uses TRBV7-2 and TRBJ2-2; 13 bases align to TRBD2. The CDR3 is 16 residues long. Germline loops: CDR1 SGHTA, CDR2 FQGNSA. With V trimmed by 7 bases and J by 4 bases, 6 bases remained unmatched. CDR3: CASNGLAGEVTGELFF. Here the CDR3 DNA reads TGTGCCAGCAATGGACTAGCGGGGGAGGTCACCGGGGAGCTGTTTTTT.

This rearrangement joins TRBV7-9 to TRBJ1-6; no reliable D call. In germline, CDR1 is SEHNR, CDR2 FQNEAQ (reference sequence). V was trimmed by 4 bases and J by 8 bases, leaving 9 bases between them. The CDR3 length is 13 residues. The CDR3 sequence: CASSYVGDSPLHF. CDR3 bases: TGTGCCAGCAGCTATGTTGGTGATTCACCCCTCCACTTT.

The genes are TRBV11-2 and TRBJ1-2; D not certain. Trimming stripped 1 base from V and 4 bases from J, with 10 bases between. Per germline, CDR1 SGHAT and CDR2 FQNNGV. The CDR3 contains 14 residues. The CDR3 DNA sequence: TGTGCCAGCAGCTTAGTATCACAGACCTATGGCTACACCTTC. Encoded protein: CASSLVSQTYGYTF.

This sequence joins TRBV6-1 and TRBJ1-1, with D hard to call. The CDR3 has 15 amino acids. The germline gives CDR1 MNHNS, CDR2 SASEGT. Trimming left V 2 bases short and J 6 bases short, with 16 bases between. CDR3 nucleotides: TGTGCCAGCAGTGAATTGGGTTTGGGCGGTCCTGAAGCTTTCTTT. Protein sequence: CASSELGLGGPEAFF.

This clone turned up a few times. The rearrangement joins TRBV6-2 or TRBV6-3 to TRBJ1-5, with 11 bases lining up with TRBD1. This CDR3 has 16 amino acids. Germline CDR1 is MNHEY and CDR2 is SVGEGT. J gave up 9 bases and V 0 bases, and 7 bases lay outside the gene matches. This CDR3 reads CASSYSRTGGGMPQHF. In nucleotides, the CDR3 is TGTGCCAGCAGTTACTCAAGGACAGGGGGCGGGATGCCCCAGCATTTT.

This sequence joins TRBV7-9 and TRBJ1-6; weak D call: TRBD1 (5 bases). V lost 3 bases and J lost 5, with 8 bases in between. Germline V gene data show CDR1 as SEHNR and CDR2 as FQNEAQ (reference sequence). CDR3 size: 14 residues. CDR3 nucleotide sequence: TGTGCCAGCAGCTTGGGGCGGGATAATTCACCCCTCCACTTT. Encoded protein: CASSLGRDNSPLHF. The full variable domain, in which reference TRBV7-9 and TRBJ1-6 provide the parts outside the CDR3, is DTGVSQNPRHKITKRGQNVTFRCDPISEHNRLYWYRQTLGQGPEFLTYFQNEAQLEKSRLLSDRFSAERPKGSFSTLEIQRTEQGDSAMYLCASSLGRDNSPLHFGNGTRLTVT.

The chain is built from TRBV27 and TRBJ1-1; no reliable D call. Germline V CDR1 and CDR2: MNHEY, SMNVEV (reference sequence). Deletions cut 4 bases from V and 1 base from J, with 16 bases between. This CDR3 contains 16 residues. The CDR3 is CASSSFLDKGNTEAFF. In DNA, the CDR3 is TGTGCCAGCAGTTCGTTTCTTGACAAAGGGAACACTGAAGCTTTCTTT.

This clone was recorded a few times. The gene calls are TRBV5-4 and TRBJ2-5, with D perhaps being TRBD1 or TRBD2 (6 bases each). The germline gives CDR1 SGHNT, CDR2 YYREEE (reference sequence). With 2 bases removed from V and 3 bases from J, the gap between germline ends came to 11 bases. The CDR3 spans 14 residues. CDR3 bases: TGTGCCAGCAGCTTTGGGGGGCGGGAAGAGACCCAGTACTTC. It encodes CASSFGGREETQYF.

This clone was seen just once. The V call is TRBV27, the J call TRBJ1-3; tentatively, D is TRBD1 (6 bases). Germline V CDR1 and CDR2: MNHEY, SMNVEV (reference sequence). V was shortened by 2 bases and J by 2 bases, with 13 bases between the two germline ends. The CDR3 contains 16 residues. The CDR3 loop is CASSLTTGLAGNTIYF. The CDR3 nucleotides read TGTGCCAGCAGTTTAACCACAGGGCTCGCTGGAAACACCATATATTTT.

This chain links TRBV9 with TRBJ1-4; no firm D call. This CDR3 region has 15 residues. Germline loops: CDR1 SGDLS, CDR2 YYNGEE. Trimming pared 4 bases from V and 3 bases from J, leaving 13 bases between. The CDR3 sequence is CASSLGLESNEKLFF. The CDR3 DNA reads TGTGCCAGCAGCCTCGGGTTAGAGTCTAATGAAAAACTGTTTTTT.

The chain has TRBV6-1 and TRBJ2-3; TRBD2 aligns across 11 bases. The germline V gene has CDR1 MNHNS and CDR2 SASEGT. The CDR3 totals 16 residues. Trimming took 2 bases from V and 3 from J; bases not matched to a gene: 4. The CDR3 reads CASSEISGGATDTQYF. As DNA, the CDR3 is TGTGCCAGCAGTGAAATTAGCGGGGGGGCGACAGATACGCAGTATTTT.

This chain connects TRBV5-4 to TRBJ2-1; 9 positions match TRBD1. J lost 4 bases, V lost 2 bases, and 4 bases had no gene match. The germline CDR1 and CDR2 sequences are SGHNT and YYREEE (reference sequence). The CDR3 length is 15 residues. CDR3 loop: CASSLDRGLYNEQFF. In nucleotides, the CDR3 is TGTGCCAGCAGCTTAGACAGGGGGTTGTACAATGAGCAGTTCTTC.

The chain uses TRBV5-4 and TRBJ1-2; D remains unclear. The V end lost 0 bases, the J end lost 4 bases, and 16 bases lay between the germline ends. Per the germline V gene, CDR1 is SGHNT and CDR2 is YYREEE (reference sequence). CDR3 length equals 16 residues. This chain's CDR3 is CASSLASGRESYGYTF. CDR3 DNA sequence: TGTGCCAGCAGCTTGGCAAGTGGCCGCGAGTCCTATGGCTACACCTTC.

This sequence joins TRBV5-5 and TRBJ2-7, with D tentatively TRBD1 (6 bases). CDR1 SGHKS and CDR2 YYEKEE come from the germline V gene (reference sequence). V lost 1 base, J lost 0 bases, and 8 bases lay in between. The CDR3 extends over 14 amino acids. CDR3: CASSLLTGSYEQYF. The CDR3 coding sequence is TGTGCCAGCAGCTTGCTGACAGGCTCCTACGAGCAGTACTTC.

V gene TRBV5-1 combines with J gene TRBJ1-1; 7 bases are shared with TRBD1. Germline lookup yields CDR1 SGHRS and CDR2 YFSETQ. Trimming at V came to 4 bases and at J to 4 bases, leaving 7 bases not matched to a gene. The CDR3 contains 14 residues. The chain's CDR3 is CASSPRQGVTEAFF. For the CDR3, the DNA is TGCGCCAGCAGCCCGCGACAGGGTGTCACTGAAGCTTTCTTT.

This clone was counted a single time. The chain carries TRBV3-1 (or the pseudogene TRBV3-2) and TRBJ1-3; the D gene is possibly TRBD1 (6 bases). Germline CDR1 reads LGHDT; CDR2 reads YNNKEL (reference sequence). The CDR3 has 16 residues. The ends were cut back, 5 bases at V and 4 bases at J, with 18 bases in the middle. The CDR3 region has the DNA TGTGCCAGCAGCTTCAGGGACATCTCTGAGGGAAACACCATATATTTT. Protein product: CASSFRDISEGNTIYF.

CDR3 amino acids: CAISDRGSAGNTIYF. CDR3 DNA: TGTGCCATCAGTGACCGGGGGTCCGCTGGAAACACCATATATTTT. V is TRBV10-3 and J is TRBJ1-3; possibly TRBD1 for D (5 bases). The V end was cut by 3 bases, the J end by 2 bases, with 11 bases between. The CDR3 extends over 15 amino acids. Germline CDR1 ENHRY, CDR2 SYGVKD.

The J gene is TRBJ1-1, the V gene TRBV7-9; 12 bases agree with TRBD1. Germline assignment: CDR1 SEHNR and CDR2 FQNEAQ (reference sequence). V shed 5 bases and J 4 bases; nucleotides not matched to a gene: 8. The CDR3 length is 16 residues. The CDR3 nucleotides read TGTGCCAGCAGCCGGGGACAGGGGGCAGGGATCACTGAAGCTTTCTTT. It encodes CASSRGQGAGITEAFF.

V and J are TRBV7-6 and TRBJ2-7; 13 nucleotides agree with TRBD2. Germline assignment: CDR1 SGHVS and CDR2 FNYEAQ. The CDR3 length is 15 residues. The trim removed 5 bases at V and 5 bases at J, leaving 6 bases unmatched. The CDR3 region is CASSQLAGGLNEQYF. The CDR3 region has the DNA TGTGCCAGCAGCCAACTAGCGGGAGGGCTCAACGAGCAGTACTTC.